The table lists the clone carrying this T cell receptor (beta chain) with many counts. The antigen is unknown. Individual cDNA molecules in this library carried unique molecular identifiers. Methods used by the authors: Sample-level TCR yields exhibited a median of 95,638, with a range of roughly 20,000 to 750,000. TCRdb reanalysed the reads using MiXCR and keeps one entry per CDR3 protein. The authors' filters were not applied to this entry. The data hold fewer than 150,000 distinct CDR3 sequences, with roughly 8.5% observed a single time. CDR1 SEHNR and CDR2 FQNEAQ come from the germline V gene (reference sequence). The CDR3 length is 13 residues. V shed 5 bases and J shed 4 bases, with 11 bases lying between them. This sample was taken from a study of human T cells and chemical hapten exposure. Background on the study: There were per-sample TCR yield variations, arising mainly from small pooled library volume differences.

Total RNA came from unfractionated whole blood. Study-wide findings and caveats: No change in TCRs above 1 in 1000 frequency was produced by DPC sensitization.

The sequencing input was whole blood. This chain uses TRBV7-9 with TRBJ1-2, with D perhaps matching TRBD1 (5 bases). The clonotype was recovered from a human donor in good health. Some clones in this sample may be carry-over from other donors' samples. DNA for the CDR3: TGTGCCAGCAGCCAACAGGATTTCTATGGCTACACCTTC. It specifies CASSQQDFYGYTF.